This is a list of T cell receptor beta chains from one sample in a study of early T cells in non-severe SARS-CoV-2 infection. One entry per CDR3 protein results from TCRdb running MiXCR on the 5' RACE reads. The sample carries 65,000 to 95,000 distinct CDR3 sequences, around 8.7% recorded once. The sample was whole blood. The source of these receptors is an adult who was a healthcare worker with PCR-confirmed SARS-CoV-2 infection or an uninfected control (not recorded which). CDR3s include the opening cysteine and the closing phenylalanine or tryptophan. Part of the rows lack a size; the others show once, few, many or a class for expanded clones.

j_gene | v_gene | abundance | CDR3aa
TRBJ1-5 | TRBV15 | many | CATSRDIPQGYSNQPQHF
TRBJ1-4 | TRBV28 | . | CASNLDANNEKLFF
TRBJ2-4 | TRBV27 | . | CASSLLADKNIQYF
TRBJ2-1 | TRBV27 | many | CASSLDGRTYNEQFF
TRBJ2-5 | TRBV19 | few | CASSIGGETQYF
TRBJ2-7 | TRBV27 | . | CASSPRLAGALSSEQYF
TRBJ1-6 | TRBV7-9 | many | CASSLDANSPLHF
TRBJ1-5 | TRBV21-1 | many | CASSRRAHQPQHF
TRBJ2-7 | TRBV28 | . | CATLAVLPYEQYF
TRBJ2-2 | TRBV4-2 | . | CASSQIAGHTGELFF
TRBJ2-5 | TRBV3-1 | . | CASSQASPRETQYF
TRBJ2-1 | TRBV3-1 | . | CASSQTSGRALVYNEQFF
TRBJ2-1 | TRBV29-1 | many | CSVRGDQQGRGNEQFF
TRBJ2-7 | TRBV5-1 | . | CASSFERSYEQYF
TRBJ2-2 | TRBV7-6 | many | CASRRNTGELFF
TRBJ1-2 | TRBV5-6 | many | CASSLGGAYGYTF
TRBJ2-1 | TRBV30 | few | CAWSRGRTYNEQFF
TRBJ2-1 | TRBV27 | many | CASSPRGRPTQYNEQFF
TRBJ2-7 | TRBV5-4 | many | CASSPASSTRSYEQYF
TRBJ2-7 | TRBV30 | many | CAWSVGDEQYF
TRBJ2-6 | TRBV9 | . | CASSVSLGTGGPGANVLTF
TRBJ2-3 | TRBV5-1 | many | CASSFLGDTQYF
TRBJ2-3 | TRBV29-1 | few | CRWGAPDTQYF
TRBJ1-2 | TRBV5-1 | many | CASSLVDTTYGYTF
TRBJ2-7 | TRBV4-1 | . | CASSFDRVPYEQYF
TRBJ1-1 | TRBV7-9 | few | CASSLVAGPNTEAFF
TRBJ2-7 | TRBV6-6 | . | CASSYTSGAGAYEQYF
TRBJ2-7 | TRBV19 | few | CASRNRGSEQYF
TRBJ2-3 | TRBV7-2 | . | CASSFLGLAQYF
TRBJ2-4 | TRBV4-1 | . | CASSQEVVGTRGNIQYF
TRBJ2-5 | TRBV12-3/TRBV12-4 | . | CASSPGTGVQETQYF
TRBJ1-2 | TRBV29-1 | few | CSVDSLGLYGYTF
TRBJ2-5 | TRBV2 | . | CASLIGGETQYF
TRBJ2-5 | TRBV20-1 | few | CSAPDEVETQYF
TRBJ2-3 | TRBV24-1 | many | CATSDGRRDTQYF
TRBJ2-3 | TRBV6-1 | . | CASSPAGGDTQFF
TRBJ2-3 | TRBV28 | many | CASSPRTGSTDTQYF
TRBJ1-2 | TRBV28 | many | CASRQTKGTGSINGYTF
TRBJ2-1 | TRBV7-3 | many | CASSLSPISSYNEQFF
TRBJ2-7 | TRBV29-1 | . | CSVVIAGVSYEQYF
TRBJ2-7 | TRBV2 | few | CASSWGSYGDEQYF
TRBJ2-5 | TRBV5-5 | many | CASSQLTALETQYF
TRBJ2-7 | TRBV28 | few | CASSLGGTEQYF
TRBJ2-7 | TRBV5-1 | many | CASSSTGPPEYF
TRBJ2-3 | TRBV9 | few | CASSVGGRTDTQYF